These 32 T cell receptor beta chains were sequenced from one sample in a study of cytomegalovirus exposure and HLA in healthy donors. In the PCR, 60 Vbeta and 13 Jbeta primers were used. Profiling relied on immunoSEQ multiplex PCR, and the TCRdb table lists in-frame clones only, not all of them. The data show approximately 93,000 clones, 75% to 80% seen once. Sequenced: PBMCs. The receptors here all came from a woman aged 40 to 50 in good health and CMV-seronegative.

The V gene is TRBV5-1, the J gene TRBJ2-7; 7 bases match TRBD1. J gave up 0 bases and V 4 bases, and 4 bases lay outside the gene matches. The CDR3 length is 14 residues. Germline CDR1 reads SGHRS; CDR2 reads YFSETQ. CDR3 sequence reads: CASSTEGASYEQYF. In nucleotides, the CDR3 is TGCGCCAGCAGCACAGAGGGGGCCTCCTACGAGCAGTACTTC.

The gene calls are TRBV2 and TRBJ1-2; D is possibly TRBD1 (5 bases). V was cut by 6 bases and J by 8 bases, with 16 bases left in between. The CDR3 spans 13 residues. Germline CDR1 is SNHLY and CDR2 is FYNNEI. The CDR3 here is CASSSVDTQGYTF. DNA for the CDR3: TGTGCCAGCAGCAGCGTGGACACGCAAGGCTACACCTTC.

The chain uses TRBV30 and TRBJ1-1; D remains unclear. In germline, CDR1 is GTSNPN, CDR2 SVGIG (reference sequence). The CDR3 consists of 13 residues. V gave up 6 bases and J gave up 4 bases, with 15 bases separating them. The CDR3 protein is CACKHRHSTEAFF. The CDR3 region has the DNA TGTGCCTGCAAACACCGACATTCCACTGAAGCTTTCTTT.

The chain joins TRBV7-9 to TRBJ1-6; TRBD1 agrees at 7 bases. CDR1 is SEHNR, CDR2 FQNEAQ, per germline (reference sequence). V gave up 0 bases and J gave up 10 bases; unmatched junction bases: 12. This CDR3 contains 17 residues. The CDR3 nucleotides are TGTGCCAGCAGCTTAGCCCTGACCGACAGGGAGGACTCACCCCTCCACTTT. Protein product: CASSLALTDREDSPLHF.

The chain employs TRBV29-1 and TRBJ1-6; 10 bases align to TRBD1. The CDR3 has 14 amino acids. V shed 6 bases and J 7 bases; nucleotides not matched to a gene: 6. Germline CDR1 is SQVTM and CDR2 is ANQGSEA. CDR3: CSVMDRGSNSPLHF. Here the CDR3 DNA reads TGCAGCGTAATGGACAGGGGGTCCAATTCACCCCTCCACTTT.

This clone has just a few counts. This chain uses TRBV7-2 with TRBJ2-3; TRBD2 is a possible D gene (7 bases). V was clipped by 0 bases and J by 2 bases, with 12 bases between them. The CDR3 sequence is 16 residues long. Germline V gene lookup returns CDR1 SGHTA and CDR2 FQGNSA. CDR3 in DNA: TGTGCCAGCAGCTTAGCTGCGGGGGCTTTCACAGATACGCAGTATTTT. It specifies CASSLAAGAFTDTQYF.

This rearrangement joins TRBV5-4 to TRBJ2-3, with TRBD2 matching 8 bases. The CDR3 runs to 17 residues. Germline V gene sequence: CDR1 SGHNT, CDR2 YYREEE (reference sequence). V lost 3 bases to trimming and J lost 1 base; unmatched junction nucleotides: 10. CDR3 coding DNA: TGTGCCAGCAGCTCCCAACTAGCGGTGAGGGGCACAGATACGCAGTATTTT. Protein product: CASSSQLAVRGTDTQYF.

On this clone: One junction end disagrees with the germline gene, perhaps due to a read error. The chain joins TRBV5-6 to TRBJ1-2, with D unclear. Germline-derived CDR1 and CDR2 are SGHDT and YYEEEE. There are 14 residues in the CDR3. In DNA, the CDR3 is TGTGCCAGCAGTCTGGACTTCGAGGGCTATGGCTACCCCTTC. Protein product: CASSLDFEGYGYPF.

The chain recombines TRBV19 with TRBJ2-1; 8 nucleotides line up with TRBD2. V was clipped by 4 bases and J by 8 bases; unmatched bases: 19. From germline, CDR1 is LNHDA and CDR2 SQIVND (reference sequence). The CDR3 is made up of 18 amino acids. The CDR3 loop is CASSTRVSTSGANDEQFF. CDR3 sequence (DNA): TGTGCCAGTAGTACGAGGGTGTCCACTAGCGGAGCCAACGATGAGCAGTTCTTC.

The chain carries TRBV2 and TRBJ2-5, with D perhaps TRBD1 (5 bases). CDR3 length: 15 amino acids. Germline V gene data show CDR1 as SNHLY and CDR2 as FYNNEI. The V end lost 8 bases, the J end lost 4 bases, and 20 bases lay between the germline ends. The CDR3 DNA is TGTGCCAGCCAGAATCTCTTCAGGGCAGGAGAGACCCAGTACTTC. Translation gives CASQNLFRAGETQYF.

The count of this clone is one. The rearrangement joins TRBV5-1 to TRBJ2-1; 10 nucleotides align to TRBD2. With 0 bases clipped from V and 6 bases from J, the junction kept 6 bases outside the gene matches. This CDR3 has 16 residues. Germline V gene lookup returns CDR1 SGHRS and CDR2 YFSETQ. CDR3 in amino acids: CASSLEGAGGLNEQFF. As DNA, the CDR3 is TGCGCCAGCAGCTTGGAAGGAGCGGGGGGGCTCAATGAGCAGTTCTTC.

The rearrangement joins TRBV14 to TRBJ1-1; D is unresolved. The germline V and J ends were trimmed by 6 bases and 4 bases, with 12 bases remaining between them. Looked up from germline, CDR1 is SGHDN and CDR2 is FVKESK. The CDR3 is 13 residues long. In nucleotides, the CDR3 is TGTGCCAGCAGTCTTACCCCGGGCACTGAAGCTTTCTTT. It encodes CASSLTPGTEAFF. The full variable domain, its missing parts supplied by reference TRBV14 and TRBJ1-1, is EAGVTQFPSHSVIEKGQTVTLRCDPISGHDNLYWYRRVMGKEIKFLLHFVKESKQDESGMPNNRFLAERTGGTYSTLKVQPAELEDSGVYFCASSLTPGTEAFFGQGTRLTVV.

The chain has TRBV5-1 and TRBJ2-7; TRBD1 agrees at 7 bases. V lost 5 bases and J lost 0; bases outside the gene matches: 5. This CDR3 has 14 residues. Germline CDR1 is SGHRS and CDR2 is YFSETQ. DNA of the CDR3: TGCGCCAGCAGGGGGACAGCGAGCTCCTACGAGCAGTACTTC. This sequence encodes CASRGTASSYEQYF.

The V gene is TRBV4-3, the J gene TRBJ2-2, with 10 positions matching TRBD1. The CDR3 has 14 residues. The V gene end was trimmed by 3 bases and the J gene end by 10 bases; junction bases not matched to a gene: 5. CDR1 and CDR2 from the germline V gene are LGHNA and YSLEER. The CDR3 nucleotides are TGCGCCAGCAGCCAGGAGACAGGGGGCGTGGAGCTGTTTTTT. This encodes CASSQETGGVELFF.

V usage is TRBV27 and J usage is TRBJ1-1, with 7 bases lining up with TRBD1. The germline V gene has CDR1 MNHEY and CDR2 SMNVEV (reference sequence). The ends lost 4 bases at V and 5 bases at J; junction bases unmatched: 4. This CDR3 has 13 amino acids. This CDR3 reads CASSSRGWTEAFF. CDR3 bases: TGTGCCAGCAGTTCCAGGGGGTGGACTGAAGCTTTCTTT.

V and J are TRBV2 and TRBJ1-2; D is perhaps TRBD1 (6 bases). CDR3 length: 13 residues. V was cut by 5 bases and J by 1 base, with 8 bases left in between. The germline V gene has CDR1 SNHLY and CDR2 FYNNEI. CDR3 coding DNA: TGTGCCAGCAGTCCGGACAGTAACTATGGCTACACCTTC. Protein sequence: CASSPDSNYGYTF.

The V call is TRBV30, the J call TRBJ1-6; D possibly corresponds to TRBD1 (5 bases). V lost 3 bases and J lost 7, with 10 bases in between. Germline CDR1 reads GTSNPN; CDR2 reads SVGIG (reference sequence). The CDR3 runs 13 residues. Here the CDR3 reads CAWSDSLNSPLHF. The CDR3 region has the DNA TGTGCCTGGAGCGACAGCCTAAATTCACCCCTCCACTTT.

In its sample, this clone was seen a few times. The V and J genes are TRBV6-5 and TRBJ2-7; 8 bases match TRBD1. Losses at the gene ends were 0 bases for V and 7 bases for J; bases not matched to a gene: 8. The CDR3 sequence is 15 residues long. Germline CDR1 is MNHEY and CDR2 is SVGAGI. The CDR3 sequence: CASSYSTGVPLEQYF. The DNA for the CDR3 is TGTGCCAGCAGTTACTCGACAGGGGTGCCTTTAGAGCAGTACTTC.

The V and J genes are TRBV5-8 and TRBJ1-4; 7 bases agree with TRBD1. J was trimmed by 5 bases and V by 5 bases; bases with no gene match: 9. CDR3 length: 15 residues. Germline assignment: CDR1 SGHTS and CDR2 YDEGEE. Here the CDR3 reads CASSSGQVPNEKLFF. The CDR3 DNA sequence: TGTGCCAGCAGTTCCGGACAGGTCCCCAATGAAAAACTGTTTTTT.

The chain is built from TRBV28 and TRBJ1-2; D may be TRBD1 (5 bases). The CDR3 covers 14 residues. Germline loops: CDR1 MDHEN, CDR2 SYDVKM. Trimming left V 5 bases short and J 4 bases short, with 14 bases between. CDR3 nucleotide sequence: TGTGCCAGCAGTCAGGGTAGGGGTGGCTATGGCTACACCTTC. It translates to CASSQGRGGYGYTF.

The rearrangement joins TRBV5-1 to TRBJ2-7; D may be TRBD1 (6 bases). Germline CDR1 is SGHRS and CDR2 is YFSETQ. V was pared by 1 base and J by 5 bases, with 19 bases between. There are 16 residues in the CDR3. CDR3: CASSLTERGTRDEQYF. The CDR3 DNA reads as TGCGCCAGCAGCTTGACGGAGAGGGGGACGCGGGACGAGCAGTACTTC.

This chain uses TRBV5-1 with TRBJ2-1; TRBD1 matches 10 bases. The germline V gene has CDR1 SGHRS and CDR2 YFSETQ. This CDR3 is 16 amino acids long. Unmatched junction bases numbered 9, after V lost 4 bases and J lost 5 bases. The CDR3 DNA reads TGCGCCAGCAGCGTTGGGGGACAGGGGACCAACAATGAGCAGTTCTTC. Protein product: CASSVGGQGTNNEQFF.

This chain uses TRBV15 with TRBJ2-5; 7 nucleotides line up with TRBD2. The germline CDR1 and CDR2 sequences are LNHNV and YYDKDF (reference sequence). This CDR3 is built from 16 residues. J gave up 1 base and V 4 bases, and 9 bases lay outside the gene matches. The CDR3 DNA is TGTGCCACCAGCACCTCCAGCGGGGCTATCCAAGAGACCCAGTACTTC. This translates into CATSTSSGAIQETQYF.

The chain has TRBV7-2 and TRBJ2-4; D gene ambiguous. V was trimmed by 1 base and J by 0 bases, leaving 13 bases between them. The CDR3 is made up of 17 amino acids. Germline values: CDR1 SGHTA, CDR2 FQGNSA. CDR3 nucleotide sequence: TGTGCCAGCAGCTTAGATCGCTCGCGGCAAGCCAAAAACATTCAGTACTTC. This sequence encodes CASSLDRSRQAKNIQYF.

This rearrangement joins TRBV7-2 to TRBJ2-7, with TRBD1 matching over 7 bases. Per germline, CDR1 SGHTA and CDR2 FQGNSA. The CDR3 is made up of 15 amino acids. The J segment lost 2 bases and the V segment lost 1 base, leaving 5 bases of the junction unmatched. The CDR3 loop reads CASSLGGQVTYEQYF. In DNA form, the CDR3 reads TGTGCCAGCAGCTTAGGCGGACAGGTAACCTACGAGCAGTACTTC.

The V and J genes are TRBV5-1 and TRBJ2-7; D is perhaps TRBD1 (5 bases). CDR1 SGHRS and CDR2 YFSETQ come from the germline V gene. This CDR3 has 15 residues. The germline V and J ends were trimmed by 4 bases and 3 bases, with 17 bases remaining between them. The CDR3: CASSLQGQAGYEQYF. The CDR3 bases are TGCGCCAGCAGCCTGCAGGGCCAGGCCGGCTACGAGCAGTACTTC.

This chain links TRBV19 with TRBJ2-7; the match to TRBD1 covers 10 bases. Germline CDR1 LNHDA, CDR2 SQIVND (reference sequence). With V trimmed by 6 bases and J by 0 bases, 11 bases remained unmatched. This CDR3 comprises 17 residues. The CDR3 sequence: CASRKRIGTGVSYEQYF. The DNA of the CDR3 is TGTGCCAGTAGAAAAAGGATCGGGACAGGGGTCTCCTACGAGCAGTACTTC. The variable domain in full, with the rest retrieved from reference TRBV19 and TRBJ2-7, is DGGITQSPKYLFRKEGQNVTLSCEQNLNHDAMYWYRQDPGQGLRLIYYSQIVNDFQKGDIAEGYSVSREKKESFPLTVTSAQKNPTAFYLCASRKRIGTGVSYEQYFGPGTRLTVT.

This rearrangement joins TRBV13 to TRBJ1-1; D not resolved. The CDR3 is 14 amino acids. Germline lookup yields CDR1 PRHDT and CDR2 FYEKMQ (reference sequence). Trimming left V 0 bases short and J 8 bases short, with 13 bases between. CDR3 DNA: TGTGCCAGCAGCTTAGGGGCGCGGGATGGGGAAGCTTTCTTT. It specifies CASSLGARDGEAFF.

The genes are TRBV6-5 and TRBJ1-1; D possibly corresponds to TRBD1 (6 bases). Germline V gene data show CDR1 as MNHEY and CDR2 as SVGAGI. The CDR3 totals 14 residues. V lost 6 bases, J lost 1 base, and 12 bases lay in between. The CDR3 DNA reads as TGTGCCAGCAGAAAAACAGGGAAGAACACTGAAGCTTTCTTT. This gives the protein CASRKTGKNTEAFF.

The gene calls are TRBV4-2 and TRBJ2-2; 7 bases are shared with TRBD1. Germline V gives CDR1 LGHNA, CDR2 YNFKEQ. With V trimmed by 1 base and J by 3 bases, 2 bases remained unmatched. This CDR3 region has 15 residues. CDR3 nucleotides: TGTGCCAGCAGCCAAGCAACAGGGGACACCGGGGAGCTGTTTTTT. This gives the protein CASSQATGDTGELFF.

V and J are TRBV9 and TRBJ2-3, with a weak D call TRBD2 (6 bases). CDR1 SGDLS and CDR2 YYNGEE come from the germline V gene. V was clipped by 3 bases and J by 5 bases, with 13 bases between them. The CDR3 is made up of 14 amino acids. In DNA, the CDR3 is TGTGCCAGCAGCGAGAAACCGGGACTAGATACGCAGTATTTT. This codes for CASSEKPGLDTQYF.

This chain connects TRBV6-6 to TRBJ1-4; 7 bases match TRBD1. Trimming at V came to 5 bases and at J to 1 base, leaving 4 bases not matched to a gene. The CDR3 covers 15 residues. CDR1 MNHNY and CDR2 SVGAGI come from the germline V gene (reference sequence). The CDR3 coding sequence is TGTGCCAGCAGTGGAGGGACAGTAACTAATGAAAAACTGTTTTTT. Protein: CASSGGTVTNEKLFF.